The 18 T cell receptor beta chains given below trace back to one sample, sequenced in a study of response to subunit inactivated influenza vaccine (dated 2018 in TCRdb). The receptor library was made with RT-PCR. Sequenced on an Illumina HiSeq 2500. TCRdb reran the public reads through fastp at Q25 and MiXCR, keeping productive beta chains. Merged by CDR3 protein, the rows form single entries marked with the most common genes and DNA. A total of under 750,000 distinct CDR3 sequences appear in this sample, roughly 10% of them only once. The ten top clones hold roughly 10% of the sample. This specimen was PBMCs from blood, taken on the day of vaccination. The receptor set was obtained from a man in his fifties or sixties who received an inactivated influenza vaccine. Donor details come from another sample of the same person, matched by shared clones.

The rearrangement uses TRBV5-6 and TRBJ1-1; D is unresolved. Between the trimmed V and J ends, which lost 7 bases and 2 bases, there was a span of 12 bases. The CDR3 is 13 amino acids. Looked up from germline, CDR1 is SGHDT and CDR2 is YYEEEE. This CDR3 reads CASGGPYNTEAFF. CDR3 DNA: TGTGCCAGCGGAGGGCCCTACAACACTGAAGCTTTCTTT.

In this sample, this clonotype turned up a few times. This chain joins TRBV18 and TRBJ2-5; D possibly uses TRBD1 or TRBD2 (5 bases each). With 0 bases removed from V and 0 bases from J, the gap between germline ends came to 14 bases. This CDR3 contains 17 residues. Per the germline V gene, CDR1 is KGHSH and CDR2 is LQKENI. The CDR3 sequence: CASSPPRGEAYQETQYF. The CDR3 DNA is TGTGCCAGCTCACCACCGAGGGGCGAGGCGTACCAAGAGACCCAGTACTTC.

The J gene is TRBJ2-2, the V gene TRBV7-2; D possibly corresponds to TRBD2 (5 bases). Germline loops: CDR1 SGHTA, CDR2 FQGNSA. The CDR3 sequence is 13 residues long. V dropped 6 bases and J dropped 7 bases, with 12 bases sitting between them. In DNA form, the CDR3 reads TGTGCCAGCAGACGGGAACTTGACGGGGAGCTGTTTTTT. Translated, it gives CASRRELDGELFF.

This clonotype was seen only a few times. The CDR3 DNA reads TGTGCCAGCAGCTCGGGGTCCGGAATTTACAATGAGCAGTTCTTC. Translated, it gives CASSSGSGIYNEQFF. The J gene is TRBJ2-1, the V gene TRBV7-2; TRBD2 is a possible D gene (5 bases). CDR1 SGHTA and CDR2 FQGNSA come from the germline V gene. CDR3 length: 15 amino acids. The V gene lost 4 bases and the J gene lost 4 bases, with 14 bases spanning the gap. Full variable domain (missing parts from reference TRBV7-2 and TRBJ2-1): GAGVSQSPSNKVTEKGKDVELRCDPISGHTALYWYRQSLGQGLEFLIYFQGNSAPDKSGLPSDRFSAERTGGSVSTLTIQRTQQEDSAVYLCASSSGSGIYNEQFFGPGTRLTVL.

J is TRBJ2-1 and V is TRBV5-1, with 10 bases aligning to TRBD2. In germline, CDR1 is SGHRS, CDR2 YFSETQ. The ends lost 1 base at V and 2 bases at J; junction bases unmatched: 6. The CDR3 contains 17 residues. The CDR3 coding sequence is TGCGCCAGCAGCTTGATTAGCGGGGGGCTTGCCTACAATGAGCAGTTCTTC. Encoded protein: CASSLISGGLAYNEQFF. Complete variable domain (other parts from reference TRBV5-1 and TRBJ2-1): KAGVTQTPRYLIKTRGQQVTLSCSPISGHRSVSWYQQTPGQGLQFLFEYFSETQRNKGNFPGRFSGRQFSNSRSEMNVSTLELGDSALYLCASSLISGGLAYNEQFFGPGTRLTVL.

This clonotype came up a few times. The chain couples TRBV29-1 to TRBJ2-3; tentatively, D is TRBD1 (6 bases). The CDR3 is 12 residues long. V was pared by 6 bases and J by 5 bases, with 12 bases between. Per germline, CDR1 SQVTM and CDR2 ANQGSEA. DNA for the CDR3: TGCAGCGTCGGAAGGGGGTTAGATACGCAGTATTTT. Its translation is CSVGRGLDTQYF.

The rearrangement links TRBV2 to TRBJ2-1; weak D call: TRBD1 (7 bases). CDR3 length equals 14 residues. Germline assignment: CDR1 SNHLY and CDR2 FYNNEI. The V gene lost 6 bases and the J gene lost 3 bases, with 12 bases spanning the gap. The CDR3 region has the DNA TGTGCCAGCAGGGAGGGGGCCCACTACAATGAGCAGTTCTTC. This gives the protein CASREGAHYNEQFF.

The chain couples TRBV7-9 to TRBJ1-5; 12 bases agree with TRBD1. With V trimmed by 5 bases and J by 10 bases, 6 bases remained unmatched. Looked up from germline, CDR1 is SEHNR and CDR2 is FQNEAQ (reference sequence). This CDR3 region has 14 residues. The CDR3 coding sequence is TGTGCCAGCAGCCCGGGGACAGGGGGCCTTCCCCAGCATTTT. Amino acid sequence: CASSPGTGGLPQHF.

The genes are TRBV20-1 and TRBJ1-2, with D possibly TRBD1 on 5 matching bases. The CDR3 loop spans 13 amino acids. Germline lookup yields CDR1 DFQATT and CDR2 SNEGSKA (reference sequence). The V gene lost 3 bases and the J gene lost 4 bases, with 12 bases spanning the gap. CDR3: CSARSLDSYGYTF. In DNA form, the CDR3 reads TGCAGTGCTAGGTCCCTCGACAGCTATGGCTACACCTTC.

The sample holds many counts of this clonotype. V is TRBV5-5 and J is TRBJ2-6; D remains ambiguous. Between the trimmed V and J ends, which lost 3 bases and 0 bases, there was a span of 7 bases. The CDR3 length is 15 residues. Germline V gene sequence: CDR1 SGHKS, CDR2 YYEKEE (reference sequence). The DNA of the CDR3 is TGTGCCAGCAGCTCGGACGGCTCTGGGGCCAACGTCCTGACTTTC. It is translated as CASSSDGSGANVLTF. The variable domain in full, with the rest retrieved from reference TRBV5-5 and TRBJ2-6, is DAGVTQSPTHLIKTRGQQVTLRCSPISGHKSVSWYQQVLGQGPQFIFQYYEKEERGRGNFPDRFSARQFPNYSSELNVNALLLGDSALYLCASSSDGSGANVLTFGAGSRLTVL.

The chain recombines TRBV3-1 with TRBJ1-2, with D uncertain. The CDR3 totals 11 residues. With 3 bases removed from V and 5 bases from J, the gap between germline ends came to 4 bases. The germline CDR1 and CDR2 sequences are LGHDT and YNNKEL (reference sequence). In DNA, the CDR3 is TGTGCCAGCAGCCACGAATATGGCTACACCTTC. Amino acids: CASSHEYGYTF.

The chain combines TRBV2 with TRBJ2-7, with D tentatively TRBD2 (6 bases). The ends were cut back, 9 bases at V and 3 bases at J, with 15 bases in the middle. This CDR3 has 13 amino acids. Germline loops: CDR1 SNHLY, CDR2 FYNNEI. The CDR3 coding sequence is TGTGCCAGTAAGGGGTCCGGGGGCTACGAGCAGTACTTC. Translated, it gives CASKGSGGYEQYF.

This clonotype showed up many times. As DNA, the CDR3 is TGTGCCAGCAGGGGACACAAGAAGAACACCGGGGAGCTGTTTTTT. It translates to CASRGHKKNTGELFF. This chain connects TRBV6-2 or TRBV6-3 to TRBJ2-2; D may be TRBD1 (6 bases). CDR3 size: 15 residues. Deletions cut 6 bases from V and 1 base from J, with 12 bases between. Germline lookup yields CDR1 MNHEY and CDR2 SVGEGT.

This clonotype was picked up a small number of times. This chain joins TRBV3-1 and TRBJ2-2; D uncertain. V was pared by 1 base and J by 0 bases, with 6 bases between. Germline-derived CDR1 and CDR2 are LGHDT and YNNKEL (reference sequence). This CDR3 contains 15 residues. The CDR3 DNA reads as TGTGCCAGCAGCCAAGGGGTTTCGAACACCGGGGAGCTGTTTTTT. Protein: CASSQGVSNTGELFF.

CDR3 sequence (DNA): TGTGCCAGCAGCTTACTAGCGGGAGGTCCCCACGGGGAGCTGTTTTTT. Residues: CASSLLAGGPHGELFF. V and J are TRBV7-2 and TRBJ2-2; TRBD2 matches 11 bases. Germline V CDR1 and CDR2: SGHTA, FQGNSA. After removal of 2 bases from V and 7 bases from J, the junction contained 6 bases not matched to a gene. This CDR3 region has 16 residues.

The chain has TRBV6-2 or TRBV6-3 and TRBJ2-1; TRBD2 matches 9 bases. This CDR3 region has 17 residues. Germline V CDR1 and CDR2: MNHEY, SVGEGT. J was trimmed by 0 bases and V by 4 bases; bases with no gene match: 7. The CDR3 sequence: CASSSPLAGHSYNEQFF. The CDR3 region has the DNA TGTGCCAGCAGTTCCCCCCTAGCGGGACACTCCTACAATGAGCAGTTCTTC.

This clonotype was counted only a few times. This chain joins TRBV11-1 and TRBJ2-7; D is possibly TRBD1 (5 bases). Trimming removed 5 bases from V and 2 bases from J, with 13 bases in between. The CDR3 covers 14 residues. Germline V gene lookup returns CDR1 SGHAT and CDR2 FQDESV (reference sequence). The CDR3 loop reads CASSATPGTYEQYF. The CDR3 nucleotides are TGTGCCAGCAGCGCTACGCCAGGGACCTACGAGCAGTACTTC.

This clonotype was seen more than once but under ten times. The junction departs from germline at one end; a sequencing error may be responsible. The chain couples TRBV7-2 to TRBJ2-2; TRBD2 aligns across 7 bases. The CDR3 totals 13 residues. Germline lookup yields CDR1 SGHTA and CDR2 FQGNSA. CDR3 sequence (DNA): TGTGCCAGCAGCCCCACTCCGCCGGGGGGGCTGTTTTTT. Protein sequence: CASSPTPPGGLFF.